These 2 T cell receptor beta chains were all obtained from the same sample, sequenced in a study of T cell changes during pregnancy in multiple sclerosis. Assay used: immunoSEQ multiplex PCR; TCRdb lists only in-frame clones, some missing. The table records tens of thousands of clones, about 89% of them present only once. The source material was CD8+ T cells from peripheral blood mononuclear cells, sampled after pregnancy. All receptors derive from a female donor with multiple sclerosis, enrolled in a pregnancy study.

The chain couples TRBV30 to TRBJ1-6; maybe TRBD1 (5 bases). The CDR3 is 15 amino acids. V lost 5 bases and J 4 bases, leaving 15 bases between the germline ends. CDR1 is GTSNPN and CDR2 is SVGIG in the germline V gene (reference sequence). CDR3 protein: CAWSLVGGYNSPLHF. CDR3 DNA: TGTGCCTGGTCCCTCGTGGGGGGTTATAATTCACCCCTCCACTTT. The entire variable domain, with the rest obtained from reference TRBV30 and TRBJ1-6, is as follows: SQTIHQWPATLVQPVGSPLSLECTVEGTSNPNLYWYRQAAGRGLQLLFYSVGIGQISSEVPQNLSASRPQDRQFILSSKKLLLSDSGFYLCAWSLVGGYNSPLHFGNGTRLTVT.

The V call is TRBV5-4, the J call TRBJ2-7; 8 positions agree with TRBD2. This CDR3 is 16 amino acids long. Unmatched junction bases numbered 6, after V lost 0 bases and J lost 1 base. Germline V lookup: CDR1 SGHNT, CDR2 YYREEE (reference sequence). The CDR3 DNA is TGTGCCAGCAGCTTGGGTTCGGGAGGGCCGTCCTACGAGCAGTACTTC. It yields the protein CASSLGSGGPSYEQYF.